The present TCR beta chain was sequenced within a study of beta chain features in type 1 diabetes. Study-level findings and limits: All four CD4+ subsets from Type 1 diabetes patients carried moderately but significantly shorter TCRB CDR3s.

This clone has a count of ten or more. Its specificity is unknown. Germline CDR1 SEHNR, CDR2 FQNEAQ (reference sequence). With 5 bases removed from V and 3 bases from J, the gap between germline ends came to 17 bases. CDR3 size: 15 residues. Via CD45RO/CCR7/CD25/CD127/CD95/CD27, cells of the CD4+ naive, central memory, regulatory and stem cell-like memory subsets were sorted. The whole isolated RNA underwent reverse transcription, so sequencing captured expressed TCRB transcripts. TCRdb's copy holds only in-frame clones and misses some; the assay was immunoSEQ multiplex PCR. The table includes under 200,000 clones, 7.5% to 10% detected once.

V gene TRBV7-9 combines with J gene TRBJ2-7; D may be TRBD1 (5 bases). This receptor was taken from a woman between 18 and 30 years old in good health. The source material was central memory CD4+ T cells from blood. CDR3 sequence: CASSTPGSGDYEQYF. The CDR3, as DNA: TGTGCCAGCAGCACTCCAGGGTCTGGGGACTACGAGCAGTACTTC.